Reported below is one TCR beta chain. Antigen: not known. The data are from a study of T-cell memory formation after mild COVID-19. Study at large: Largely donor-specific sequence clusters came from a couple of donors. Whole-study findings and limits: Later expanders leaned CD4+, whereas clones that contracted between day 15 and 85 were balanced CD4/CD8. That cross-reactive memory joined was suggested by some responding clones appearing in pre-infection memory.

The CDR3 consists of 13 residues. V was shortened by 8 bases and J by 4 bases, with 12 bases between the two germline ends. Looked up from germline, CDR1 is KGHSH and CDR2 is LQKENI. MiXCR was run by TCRdb on the 5' RACE reads, yielding one entry per CDR3 protein. The table includes fewer than 150,000 distinct CDR3 sequences, 5% to 6.5% detected once. This TCR derives from an adult woman who had mild COVID-19 (a few samples of this study predate the infection). Cell type and time point are not known. V usage is TRBV18 and J usage is TRBJ2-1, with D maybe TRBD2 (5 bases). Material for sequencing was PBMCs or a T cell subset sorted from them (not recorded which). The CDR3 sequence is CASALGEYNEQFF. Here the CDR3 DNA reads TGTGCCAGCGCCCTCGGGGAGTACAATGAGCAGTTCTTC.